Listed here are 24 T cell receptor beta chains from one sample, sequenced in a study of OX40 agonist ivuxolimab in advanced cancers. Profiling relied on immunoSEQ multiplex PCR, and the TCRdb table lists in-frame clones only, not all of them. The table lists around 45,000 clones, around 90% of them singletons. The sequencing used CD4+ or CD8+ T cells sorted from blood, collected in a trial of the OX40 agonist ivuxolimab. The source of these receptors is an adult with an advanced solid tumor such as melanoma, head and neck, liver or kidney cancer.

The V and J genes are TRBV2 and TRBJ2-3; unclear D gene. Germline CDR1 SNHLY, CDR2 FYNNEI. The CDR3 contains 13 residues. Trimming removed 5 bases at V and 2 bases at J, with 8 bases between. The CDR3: CASSPSSTDTQYF. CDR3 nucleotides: TGTGCCAGCAGTCCGAGTTCCACAGATACGCAGTATTTT.

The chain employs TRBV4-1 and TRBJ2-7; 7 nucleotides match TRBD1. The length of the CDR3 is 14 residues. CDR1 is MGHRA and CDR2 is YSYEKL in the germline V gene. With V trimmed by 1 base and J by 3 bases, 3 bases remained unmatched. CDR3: CASSQVGQIYEQYF. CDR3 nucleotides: TGCGCCAGCAGCCAAGTGGGACAGATCTACGAGCAGTACTTC.

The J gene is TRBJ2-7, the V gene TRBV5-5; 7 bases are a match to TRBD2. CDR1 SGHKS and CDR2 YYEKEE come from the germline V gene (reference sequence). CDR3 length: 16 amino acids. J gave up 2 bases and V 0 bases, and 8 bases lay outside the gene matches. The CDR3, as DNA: TGTGCCAGCAGCTTGGTGGGGGGGTTGATGGCCTACGAGCAGTACTTC. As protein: CASSLVGGLMAYEQYF. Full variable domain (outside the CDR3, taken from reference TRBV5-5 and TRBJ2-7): DAGVTQSPTHLIKTRGQQVTLRCSPISGHKSVSWYQQVLGQGPQFIFQYYEKEERGRGNFPDRFSARQFPNYSSELNVNALLLGDSALYLCASSLVGGLMAYEQYFGPGTRLTVT.

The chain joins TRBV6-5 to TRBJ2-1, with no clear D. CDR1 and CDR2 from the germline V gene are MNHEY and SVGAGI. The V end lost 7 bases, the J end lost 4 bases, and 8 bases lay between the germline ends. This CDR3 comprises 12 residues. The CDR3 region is CASTGPYNEQFF. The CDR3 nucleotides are TGTGCCAGCACCGGACCATACAATGAGCAGTTCTTC.

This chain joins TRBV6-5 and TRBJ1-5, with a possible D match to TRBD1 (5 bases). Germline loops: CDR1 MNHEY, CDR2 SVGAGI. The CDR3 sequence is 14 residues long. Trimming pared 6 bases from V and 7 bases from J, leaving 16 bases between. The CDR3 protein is CASRSGTGQQPQHF. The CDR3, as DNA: TGTGCCAGCAGGTCCGGGACGGGGCAGCAGCCCCAGCATTTT.

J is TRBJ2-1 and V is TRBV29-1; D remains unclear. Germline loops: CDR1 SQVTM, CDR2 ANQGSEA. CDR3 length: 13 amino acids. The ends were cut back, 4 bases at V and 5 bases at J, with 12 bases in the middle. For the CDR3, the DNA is TGCAGCGTTGTGGACCGAAGGGACAATGAGCAGTTCTTC. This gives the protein CSVVDRRDNEQFF.

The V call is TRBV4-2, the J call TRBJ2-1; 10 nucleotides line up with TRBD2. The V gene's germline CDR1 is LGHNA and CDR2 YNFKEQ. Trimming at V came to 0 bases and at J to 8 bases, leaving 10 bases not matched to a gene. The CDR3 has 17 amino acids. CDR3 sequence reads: CASSQDMASGSRDEQFF. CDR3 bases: TGTGCCAGCAGCCAAGATATGGCTAGCGGGAGTAGGGATGAGCAGTTCTTC.

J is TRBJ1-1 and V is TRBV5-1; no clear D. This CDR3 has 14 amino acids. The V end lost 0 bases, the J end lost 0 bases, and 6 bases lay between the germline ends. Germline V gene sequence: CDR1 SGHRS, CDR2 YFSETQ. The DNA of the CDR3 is TGCGCCAGCAGCTTGGGGGGAATGAACACTGAAGCTTTCTTT. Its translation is CASSLGGMNTEAFF.

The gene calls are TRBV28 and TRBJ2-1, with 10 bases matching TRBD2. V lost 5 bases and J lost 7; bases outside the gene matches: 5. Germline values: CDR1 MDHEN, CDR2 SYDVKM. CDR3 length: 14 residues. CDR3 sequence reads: CASSASGRGNEQFF. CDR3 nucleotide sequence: TGTGCCAGCAGTGCGAGCGGGAGGGGGAATGAGCAGTTCTTC.

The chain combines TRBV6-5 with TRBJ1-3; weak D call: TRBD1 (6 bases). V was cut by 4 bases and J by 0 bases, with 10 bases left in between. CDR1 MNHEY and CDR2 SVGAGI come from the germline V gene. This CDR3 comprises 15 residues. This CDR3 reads CASSLTGSSGNTIYF. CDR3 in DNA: TGTGCCAGCAGTTTAACAGGGAGCTCTGGAAACACCATATATTTT.

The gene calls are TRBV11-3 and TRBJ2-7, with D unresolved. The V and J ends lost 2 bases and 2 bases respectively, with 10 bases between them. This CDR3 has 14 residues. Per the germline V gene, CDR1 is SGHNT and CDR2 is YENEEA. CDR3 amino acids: CASSLREAPYEQYF. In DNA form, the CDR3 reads TGTGCCAGCAGCTTACGAGAGGCCCCCTACGAGCAGTACTTC.

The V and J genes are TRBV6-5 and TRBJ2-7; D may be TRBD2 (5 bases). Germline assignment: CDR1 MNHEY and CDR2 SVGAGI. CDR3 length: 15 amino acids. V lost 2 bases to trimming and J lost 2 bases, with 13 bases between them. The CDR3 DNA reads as TGTGCCAGCAGTTACACTCCAGGAGGAACCTACGAGCAGTACTTC. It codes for CASSYTPGGTYEQYF.

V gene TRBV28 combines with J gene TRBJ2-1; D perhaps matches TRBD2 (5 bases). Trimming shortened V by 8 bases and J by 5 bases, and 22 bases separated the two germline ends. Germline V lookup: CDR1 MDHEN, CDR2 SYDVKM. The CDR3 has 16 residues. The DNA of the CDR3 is TGTGCCAGCGCTCAAGGGATTCTAGCAAAGGACAATGAGCAGTTCTTC. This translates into CASAQGILAKDNEQFF.

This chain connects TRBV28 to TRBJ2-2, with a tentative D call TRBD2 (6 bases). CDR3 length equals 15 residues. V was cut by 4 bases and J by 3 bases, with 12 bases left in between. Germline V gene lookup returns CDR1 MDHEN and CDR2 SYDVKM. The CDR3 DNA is TGTGCCAGCAGTTCCCCCGGGACTTACACCGGGGAGCTGTTTTTT. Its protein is CASSSPGTYTGELFF.

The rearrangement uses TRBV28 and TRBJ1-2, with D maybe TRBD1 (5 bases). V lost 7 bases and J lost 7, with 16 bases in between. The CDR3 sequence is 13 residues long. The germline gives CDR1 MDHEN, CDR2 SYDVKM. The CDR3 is CASTLDGRGGYTF. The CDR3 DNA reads TGTGCCAGCACCCTGGACGGAAGGGGTGGCTACACCTTC.

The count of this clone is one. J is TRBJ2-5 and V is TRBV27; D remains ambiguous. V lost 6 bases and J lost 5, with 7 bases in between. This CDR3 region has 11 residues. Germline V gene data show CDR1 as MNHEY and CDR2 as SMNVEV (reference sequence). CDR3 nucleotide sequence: TGTGCCAGCAGCCGAGGCGAGACCCAGTACTTC. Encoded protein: CASSRGETQYF.

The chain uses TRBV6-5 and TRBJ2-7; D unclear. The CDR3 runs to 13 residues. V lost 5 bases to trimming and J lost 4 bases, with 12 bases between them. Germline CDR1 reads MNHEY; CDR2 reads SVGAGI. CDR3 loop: CASSTTTEYEQYF. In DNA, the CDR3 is TGTGCCAGCAGTACTACCACGGAGTACGAGCAGTACTTC.

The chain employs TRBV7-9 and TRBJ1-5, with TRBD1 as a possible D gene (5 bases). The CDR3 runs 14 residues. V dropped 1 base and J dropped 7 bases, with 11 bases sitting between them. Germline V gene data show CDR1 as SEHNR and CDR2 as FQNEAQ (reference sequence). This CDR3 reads CASSLEGAWQPQHF. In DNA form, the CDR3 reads TGTGCCAGCAGCTTAGAAGGGGCCTGGCAGCCCCAGCATTTT.

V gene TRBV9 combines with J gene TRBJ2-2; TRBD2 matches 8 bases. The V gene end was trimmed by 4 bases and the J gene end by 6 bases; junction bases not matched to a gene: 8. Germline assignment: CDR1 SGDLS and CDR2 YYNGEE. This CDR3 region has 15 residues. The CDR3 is CASSPPGLVSGELFF. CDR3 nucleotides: TGTGCCAGCAGCCCACCGGGACTAGTATCCGGGGAGCTGTTTTTT.

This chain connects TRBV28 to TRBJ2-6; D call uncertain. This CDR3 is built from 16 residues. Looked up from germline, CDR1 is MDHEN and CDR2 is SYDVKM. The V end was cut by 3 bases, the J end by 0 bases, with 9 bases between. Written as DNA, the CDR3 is TGTGCCAGCAGTTTGGCCGAGCTCTCTGGGGCCAACGTCCTGACTTTC. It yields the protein CASSLAELSGANVLTF.

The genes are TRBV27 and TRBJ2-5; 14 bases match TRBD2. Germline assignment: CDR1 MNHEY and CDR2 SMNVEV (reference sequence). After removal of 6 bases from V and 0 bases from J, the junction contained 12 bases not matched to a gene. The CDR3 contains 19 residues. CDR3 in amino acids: CASSSTGTSGSGDQETQYF. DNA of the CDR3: TGTGCCAGCAGCTCAACCGGGACTAGCGGGAGTGGAGACCAAGAGACCCAGTACTTC.

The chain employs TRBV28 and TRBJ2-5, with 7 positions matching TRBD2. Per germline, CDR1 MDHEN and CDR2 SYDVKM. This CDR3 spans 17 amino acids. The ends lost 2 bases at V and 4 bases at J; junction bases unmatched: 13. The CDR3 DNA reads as TGTGCCAGCAGTTTAGGATGGTGGGCGGGAGAGCTAGAGACCCAGTACTTC. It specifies CASSLGWWAGELETQYF. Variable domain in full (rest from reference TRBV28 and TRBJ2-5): DVKVTQSSRYLVKRTGEKVFLECVQDMDHENMFWYRQDPGLGLRLIYFSYDVKMKEKGDIPEGYSVSREKKERFSLILESASTNQTSMYLCASSLGWWAGELETQYFGPGTRLLVL.

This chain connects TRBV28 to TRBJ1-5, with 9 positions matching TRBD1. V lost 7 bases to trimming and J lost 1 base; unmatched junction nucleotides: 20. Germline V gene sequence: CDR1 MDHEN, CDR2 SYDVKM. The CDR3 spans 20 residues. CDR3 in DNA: TGTGCCAGCAAGAAATGGCCAGTGGGGACAGGGTTTCTAAGCAATCAGCCCCAGCATTTT. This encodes CASKKWPVGTGFLSNQPQHF. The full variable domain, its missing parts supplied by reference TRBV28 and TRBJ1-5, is DVKVTQSSRYLVKRTGEKVFLECVQDMDHENMFWYRQDPGLGLRLIYFSYDVKMKEKGDIPEGYSVSREKKERFSLILESASTNQTSMYLCASKKWPVGTGFLSNQPQHFGDGTRLSIL.

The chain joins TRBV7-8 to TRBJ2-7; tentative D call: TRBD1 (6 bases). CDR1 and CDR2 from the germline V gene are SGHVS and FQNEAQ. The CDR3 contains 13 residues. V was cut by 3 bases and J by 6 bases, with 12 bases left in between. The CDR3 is CASSFVAGAEQYF. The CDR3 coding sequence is TGTGCCAGCAGCTTTGTTGCAGGGGCCGAGCAGTACTTC.